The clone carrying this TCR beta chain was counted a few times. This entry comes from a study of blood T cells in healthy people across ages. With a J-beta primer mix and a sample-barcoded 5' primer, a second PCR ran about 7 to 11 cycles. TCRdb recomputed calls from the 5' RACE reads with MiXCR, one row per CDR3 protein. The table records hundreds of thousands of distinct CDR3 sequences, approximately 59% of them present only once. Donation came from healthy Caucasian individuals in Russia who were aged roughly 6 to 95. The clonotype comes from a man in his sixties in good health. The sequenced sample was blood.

DNA for the CDR3: TGTGCCAGCAGTCCCCCAGACAGGCCTTACCTTATGGAGCAGTACTTC. This encodes CASSPPDRPYLMEQYF. The chain joins TRBV12-3 or TRBV12-4 to TRBJ2-7, with D perhaps matching TRBD1 (6 bases). The CDR3 covers 16 residues. The V end lost 5 bases, the J end lost 7 bases, and 24 bases lay between the germline ends.